This entry is about one T cell receptor (beta chain). This clone's antigen is unknown. A much more abundant neighbour one base away suggests this may be a read error. CDR1 MGHRA and CDR2 YSYEKL were looked up in the germline V gene. The junction carries 18 bases between V and J, which are trimmed by 5 bases and 7 bases respectively. The CDR3 has 15 amino acids, counting the end cysteine and phenylalanine. Just the 45-base CDR3 DNA is kept, in frame starting at base 1. The data were obtained in a study of blood T cells in healthy people across ages (dated by TCRdb to the mid-2010s). With respect to the entire study: In model experiments, roughly one uniquely barcoded TCR beta cDNA molecule per two T cells was captured by template switching. Age-related changes in TCR beta repertoire diversity were measured in the study by deep sequencing normalized with unique cDNA molecular identifiers. Donors were grouped into four age groups: young (average roughly 17 years), middle-aged (less than 40), aged (62) and long-lived (about 82). Donors of different ages were randomly distributed across sequencing lanes to avoid experimental bias. Using the same blood draw, the study looked at two additional independent replicas of 1 million unique cDNA reads for two donors, one aged 18 to 30 and the other aged 80 or older. Broad study findings and their caveats: Observed TCR beta diversity per million T cells fell roughly linearly with age, and a significant reduction was already apparent by age around 39. Compared with the aged group, the long-lived group had more naive CD4+ T cells, fewer expanded clones and increased TCR diversity, a pattern suggesting age selection. The CMV infection status of donors was not known, potentially confounding age-related changes in expanded clonotypes. A strong correlation was found between observed TCR beta diversity and the percentage of naive T cells measured by flow cytometry. Estimates of total diversity from one million sequenced T cells were regarded as lower bounds and underestimates. Conclusive comparison of naive and antigen-experienced compartments was prevented by the profiling of bulk unsorted PBMCs.

Libraries were constructed by 5' RACE. The reads were generated on an Illumina HiSeq 2500. A second PCR of about 6 to 11 cycles was run with a J-beta primer mix and a sample-barcoded 5' primer. A unique molecular identifier was introduced onto each TCR beta cDNA molecule by a template-switch 5' adaptor carrying 12 random nucleotides. Each sample yielded at least 3 million CDR3-containing paired-end reads. All of the RNA was converted into first-strand cDNA using the Mint cDNA synthesis kit, with a TRBC-specific oligonucleotide serving as the primer. After uracil-DNA glycosylase treatment, a first 18-cycle PCR used universal primers M1SS and BC2_uni_R on all cDNA. The authors' analysis ran thus. Each sample was normalized by randomly selecting 1 million high-quality reads, each carrying a distinct molecular identifier. Reads sharing molecular identifiers were discarded rather than binned into consensus sequences. CDR3 identification, clonotype clustering and error correction used MiTCR with a Q25 quality threshold and the strictest error-elimination algorithm. Lower-bound total TCR beta diversity was estimated with a nonparametric unseen species model using Euler transformation. In-frame beta chains were kept once TCRdb had trimmed the public reads at Q25 with fastp and called clones with MiXCR. Rows matching on CDR3 protein sequence are summarized as one entry with the most common DNA and genes. The V and J calls reflect TCRdb's pipeline rather than the authors' work. The sample profile shows fewer than 750,000 distinct CDR3 sequences; roughly 43% of them were found once. The ten largest make up approximately 25% of the sample.

The roughly 42 donors, aged about 6 to 95 years, were systemically healthy Caucasian individuals from Russia. About 10 milliliters of peripheral blood were drawn from each donor into EDTA-treated Vacutainer tubes. Ficoll-Paque density-gradient centrifugation was used to isolate PBMCs, with at least 6 million per sample. Trizol reagent was used to extract total RNA from the PBMCs, yielding at least 6 micrograms per sample. For every donor, an aliquot of PBMCs went through flow cytometry to measure the percentages of naive CD45RAhigh/CD27high T cells. The sample was blood. The receptor comes from a man older than 75 in good health. The chain links TRBV4-1 with TRBJ2-1; the D element might be TRBD1 or TRBD2, as each aligns at 6 bases. The DNA sequence follows: TGCGCCAGCAGCTTCTTGGGGGGACAATGGAATGAGCAGTTCTTC. Its protein is CASSFLGGQWNEQFF.